This TCR beta chain appears in the sequencing data of a study of T cells after yellow fever vaccination. TCR cDNA was made by 5'RACE template switching, adding a universal primer site and UMIs. MiXCR was run by TCRdb on the 5' RACE reads, yielding one entry per CDR3 protein. Of roughly 310,000 distinct CDR3 sequences listed, roughly 3.5% were seen once; the top ten hold 23%. CDR1 SGHRS and CDR2 YFSETQ come from the germline V gene. The CDR3 loop spans 16 amino acids. Trimming removed 1 base from V and 1 base from J, with 13 bases in between. This clonotype was counted many times. The origin of this receptor is a man aged 18 to 35 who received the YFV17D yellow fever vaccine. Sequences were derived from PBMCs, sampled on the day of the yellow fever booster vaccination. The chain links TRBV5-1 to TRBJ2-3; D could derive from TRBD1 or TRBD2 (5 bases each). In nucleotides, the CDR3 is TGCGCCAGCAGCTTGTTCGGGGTAGGGGGCACAGATACGCAGTATTTT. Its translation: CASSLFGVGGTDTQYF.